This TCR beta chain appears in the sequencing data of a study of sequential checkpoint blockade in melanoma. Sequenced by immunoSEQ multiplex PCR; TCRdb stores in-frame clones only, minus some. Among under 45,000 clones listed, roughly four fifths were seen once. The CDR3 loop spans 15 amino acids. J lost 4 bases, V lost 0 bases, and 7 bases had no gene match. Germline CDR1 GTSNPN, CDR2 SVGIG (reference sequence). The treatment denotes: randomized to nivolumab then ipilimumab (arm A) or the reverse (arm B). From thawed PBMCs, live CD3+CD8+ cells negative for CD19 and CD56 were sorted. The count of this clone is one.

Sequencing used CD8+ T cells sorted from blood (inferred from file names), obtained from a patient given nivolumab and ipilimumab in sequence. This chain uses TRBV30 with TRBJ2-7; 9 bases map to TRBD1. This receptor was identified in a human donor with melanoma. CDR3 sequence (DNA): TGTGCCTGGAGTGTTTTGGGACAGGGATGGTACGAGCAGTACTTC. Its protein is CAWSVLGQGWYEQYF.